The 11 T cell receptor beta chains below all came from one sample that was sequenced in a study of immunodeficiency. Clones were read by immunoSEQ multiplex PCR, and TCRdb kept only the in-frame ones, dropping some. Of roughly 1,100 clones listed, 80% to 95% are singletons. The specimen sequenced was CD8+ T cells from blood. Every receptor here comes from a female donor.

The chain uses TRBV10-3 and TRBJ2-6; 11 bases align to TRBD1. The germline CDR1 and CDR2 sequences are ENHRY and SYGVKD. V was clipped by 2 bases and J by 0 bases; unmatched bases: 6. CDR3 length: 19 amino acids. CDR3: CAISESIGQGASGANVLTF. The CDR3 DNA reads TGTGCCATCAGTGAGAGTATCGGACAGGGGGCCTCTGGGGCCAACGTCCTGACTTTC.

V gene TRBV6-5 combines with J gene TRBJ1-1, with D perhaps TRBD1 (6 bases). Germline assignment: CDR1 MNHEY and CDR2 SVGAGI. V lost 2 bases and J 5 bases, leaving 12 bases between the germline ends. This CDR3 is 14 amino acids long. CDR3 bases: TGTGCCAGCAGTTACAAACAGGGAATTACTGAAGCTTTCTTT. It codes for CASSYKQGITEAFF.

The rearrangement uses TRBV24-1 and TRBJ2-5; 10 bases match TRBD1. The length of the CDR3 is 16 residues. Germline CDR1 KGHDR, CDR2 SFDVKD. J gave up 5 bases and V 2 bases, and 7 bases lay outside the gene matches. The CDR3 DNA follows: TGTGCCACCAGTGATTCCGGGACAGGGGTTGCGGAGACCCAGTACTTC. Translating it yields CATSDSGTGVAETQYF.

V is TRBV11-3 and J is TRBJ2-2, with D tentatively TRBD2 (7 bases). Germline lookup yields CDR1 SGHNT and CDR2 YENEEA. Trimming pared 5 bases from V and 6 bases from J, leaving 19 bases between. This CDR3 region has 16 residues. The DNA for the CDR3 is TGTGCCAGCAGCCAGGGCGGGGGCGTAATTGCCGGGGAGCTGTTTTTT. It is translated as CASSQGGGVIAGELFF.

In DNA, the CDR3 is TGTGCCAGCAGCCTCGCCTCAACGTACTCCGGAAACACCATATATTTT. Translating gives CASSLASTYSGNTIYF. The chain couples TRBV14 to TRBJ1-3; D uncertain. Germline loops: CDR1 SGHDN, CDR2 FVKESK. V lost 4 bases, J lost 4 bases, and 17 bases lay in between. This CDR3 is 16 amino acids long. Full variable domain (outside the CDR3, taken from reference TRBV14 and TRBJ1-3): EAGVTQFPSHSVIEKGQTVTLRCDPISGHDNLYWYRRVMGKEIKFLLHFVKESKQDESGMPNNRFLAERTGGTYSTLKVQPAELEDSGVYFCASSLASTYSGNTIYFGEGSWLTVV.

This chain joins TRBV11-2 and TRBJ2-7; 8 bases are shared with TRBD2. From germline, CDR1 is SGHAT and CDR2 FQNNGV. The CDR3 has 15 residues. The J segment lost 0 bases and the V segment lost 3 bases, leaving 4 bases of the junction unmatched. The CDR3 nucleotides read TGTGCCAGCAGCTTGATAGCGGGGAGCTCCTACGAGCAGTACTTC. It specifies CASSLIAGSSYEQYF.

The chain's CDR3 is CASSYLGGQTYEQYF. DNA for the CDR3: TGTGCCAGCAGTTATTTGGGGGGTCAAACCTACGAGCAGTACTTC. The chain couples TRBV6-5 to TRBJ2-7; the D gene is possibly TRBD2 (6 bases). This CDR3 is built from 15 residues. The germline V gene has CDR1 MNHEY and CDR2 SVGAGI. Trimming shortened V by 3 bases and J by 2 bases, and 14 bases separated the two germline ends.

The chain carries TRBV27 and TRBJ2-7, with D possibly matching TRBD1 (6 bases). The CDR3 sequence is 14 residues long. Germline CDR1 reads MNHEY; CDR2 reads SMNVEV (reference sequence). With 2 bases removed from V and 4 bases from J, the gap between germline ends came to 12 bases. The CDR3 protein is CASSLSTGPYEQYF. Written as DNA, the CDR3 is TGTGCCAGCAGTTTAAGTACAGGGCCATACGAGCAGTACTTC.

The rearrangement links TRBV13 to TRBJ2-7; 7 bases are shared with TRBD1. The CDR3 extends over 15 amino acids. Per the germline V gene, CDR1 is PRHDT and CDR2 is FYEKMQ (reference sequence). The junction had 7 bases not matched to a gene; V was cut back by 4 bases and J by 1 base. The CDR3 DNA reads TGTGCCAGCAGCTCAGCCAAGACAGGGTCCTACGAGCAGTACTTC. Translated, it gives CASSSAKTGSYEQYF.

The chain has TRBV27 and TRBJ1-1; D call uncertain. The CDR3 is 14 residues long. Germline loops: CDR1 MNHEY, CDR2 SMNVEV (reference sequence). Deletions cut 6 bases from V and 5 bases from J, with 16 bases between. The chain's CDR3 is CASRSSAVDTEAFF. Here the CDR3 DNA reads TGTGCCAGCAGATCCTCCGCGGTTGATACTGAAGCTTTCTTT.

This chain joins TRBV27 and TRBJ2-6; D is unclear. The V and J ends lost 8 bases and 0 bases respectively, with 5 bases between them. Per the germline V gene, CDR1 is MNHEY and CDR2 is SMNVEV (reference sequence). The CDR3 length is 13 residues. CDR3 loop: CASAFSGANVLTF. CDR3 nucleotides: TGTGCCAGCGCGTTCTCTGGGGCCAACGTCCTGACTTTC.